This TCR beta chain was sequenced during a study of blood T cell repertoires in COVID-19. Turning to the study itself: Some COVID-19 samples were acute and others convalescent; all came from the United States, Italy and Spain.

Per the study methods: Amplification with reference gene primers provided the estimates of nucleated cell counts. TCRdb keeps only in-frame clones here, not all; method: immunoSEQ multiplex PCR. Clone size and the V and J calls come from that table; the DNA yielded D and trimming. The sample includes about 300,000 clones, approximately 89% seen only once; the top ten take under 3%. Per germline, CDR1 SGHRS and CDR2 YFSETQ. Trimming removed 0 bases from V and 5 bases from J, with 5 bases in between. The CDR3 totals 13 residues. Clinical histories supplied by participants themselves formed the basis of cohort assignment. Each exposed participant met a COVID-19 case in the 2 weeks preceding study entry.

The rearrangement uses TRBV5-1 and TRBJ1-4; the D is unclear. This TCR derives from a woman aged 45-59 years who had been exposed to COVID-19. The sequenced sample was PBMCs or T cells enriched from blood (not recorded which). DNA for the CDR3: TGCGCCAGCAGCTTGGACCAGAATGAAAAACTGTTTTTT. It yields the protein CASSLDQNEKLFF. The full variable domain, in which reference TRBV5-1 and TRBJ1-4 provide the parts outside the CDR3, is KAGVTQTPRYLIKTRGQQVTLSCSPISGHRSVSWYQQTPGQGLQFLFEYFSETQRNKGNFPGRFSGRQFSNSRSEMNVSTLELGDSALYLCASSLDQNEKLFFGSGTQLSVL.